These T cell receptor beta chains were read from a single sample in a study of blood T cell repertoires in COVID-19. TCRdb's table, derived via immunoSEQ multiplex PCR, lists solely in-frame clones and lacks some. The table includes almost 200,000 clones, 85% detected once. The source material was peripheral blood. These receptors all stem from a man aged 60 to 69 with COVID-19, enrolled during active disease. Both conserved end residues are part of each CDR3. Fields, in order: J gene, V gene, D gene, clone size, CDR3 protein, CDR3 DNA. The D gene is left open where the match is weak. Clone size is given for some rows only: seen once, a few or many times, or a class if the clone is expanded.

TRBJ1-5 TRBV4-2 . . CASSQDRNQPQHF TGTGCCAGCAGCCAAGACAGGAATCAGCCCCAGCATTTT
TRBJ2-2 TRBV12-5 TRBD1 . CASGWTGQAETGELFF TGTGCTAGTGGTTGGACCGGACAGGCCGAGACCGGGGAGCTGTTTTTT
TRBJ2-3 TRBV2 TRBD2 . CASSRRTSGKSDTQYF TGTGCCAGCAGTCGTCGGACTAGCGGGAAGTCAGATACGCAGTATTTT
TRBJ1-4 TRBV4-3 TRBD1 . CASSPGQGAEKLFF TGCGCCAGCAGCCCGGGACAGGGAGCTGAAAAACTGTTTTTT
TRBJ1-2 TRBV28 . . CASSDSFRATYGYTF TGTGCCAGCAGTGACAGTTTCAGGGCAACCTATGGCTACACCTTC
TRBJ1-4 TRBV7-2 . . CASSPRIDGEKLFF TGTGCCAGCAGCCCCCGGATCGACGGGGAAAAACTGTTTTTT
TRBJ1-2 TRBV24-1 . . CATSDPRQDYGYTF TGTGCCACCAGTGACCCTCGGCAGGACTATGGCTACACCTTC
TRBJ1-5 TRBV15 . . CATSRDPGGYQPQHF TGTGCCACCAGCAGAGATCCGGGAGGTTATCAGCCCCAGCATTTT
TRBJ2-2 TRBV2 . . CASSEGTPAVTGELFF TGTGCCAGCAGTGAAGGGACACCCGCCGTCACCGGGGAGCTGTTTTTT
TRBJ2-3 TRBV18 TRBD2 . CASSPGLAGADTQYF TGTGCCAGCTCACCCGGGCTAGCGGGAGCGGATACGCAGTATTTT
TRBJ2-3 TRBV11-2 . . CASSLNRAFADTQYF TGTGCCAGCAGCTTGAACAGGGCGTTTGCAGATACGCAGTATTTT
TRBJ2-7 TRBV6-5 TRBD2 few CASSRGGQYF TGTGCCAGCAGTCGGGGGGGGCAGTACTTC
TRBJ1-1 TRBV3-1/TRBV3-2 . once CASSQGAGTFTEAFF TGTGCCAGCAGCCAAGGGGCCGGGACATTCACTGAAGCTTTCTTT
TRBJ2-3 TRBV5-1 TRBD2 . CASSYVPSGSFADTQYF TGCGCCAGCAGCTACGTCCCTAGCGGGAGTTTCGCAGATACGCAGTATTTT
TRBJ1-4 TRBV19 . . CASSIPGVAKLFF TGTGCCAGTAGTATTCCAGGGGTGGCAAAACTGTTTTTT
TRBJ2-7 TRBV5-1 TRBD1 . CASSSAGTAISYEQYF TGCGCCAGCAGCTCTGCCGGGACAGCCATCTCCTACGAGCAGTACTTC
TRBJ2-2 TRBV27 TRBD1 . CASSLGQGNTGELFF TGTGCCAGCAGTTTAGGACAGGGGAACACCGGGGAGCTGTTTTTT
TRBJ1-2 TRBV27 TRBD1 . CASSSTGVRGYTF TGTGCCAGCAGTTCCACAGGGGTAAGAGGCTACACCTTC
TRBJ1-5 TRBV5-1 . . CASSPDGSQPQHF TGCGCCAGCAGCCCCGACGGGTCCCAGCCCCAGCATTTT
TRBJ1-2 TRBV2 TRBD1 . CATTGVSYGYTF TGTGCCACCACAGGGGTCAGCTATGGCTACACCTTC
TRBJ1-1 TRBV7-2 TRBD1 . CASIPLQGVNTEAFF TGTGCCAGCATCCCTCTACAGGGGGTGAACACTGAAGCTTTCTTT
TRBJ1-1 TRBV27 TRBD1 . CASLDRVGWNTEAFF TGTGCCAGCCTGGACAGGGTTGGATGGAACACTGAAGCTTTCTTT
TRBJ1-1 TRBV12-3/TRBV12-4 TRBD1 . CASSPQGAAFF TGTGCCAGCAGTCCTCAGGGGGCAGCTTTCTTT
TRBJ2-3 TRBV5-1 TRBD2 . CASRIAGVRDTQYF TGCGCCAGCAGGATAGCGGGAGTTCGAGATACGCAGTATTTT
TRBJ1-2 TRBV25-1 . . CASSLQGRNGYTF TGTGCCAGCAGTCTCCAGGGGAGAAACGGCTACACCTTC
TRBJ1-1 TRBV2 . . CASTTGPNTEAFF TGTGCCAGCACAACAGGGCCGAACACTGAAGCTTTCTTT
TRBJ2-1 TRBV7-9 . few CASTTGDEQFF TGTGCCAGCACCACCGGAGATGAGCAGTTCTTC
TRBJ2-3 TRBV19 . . CASSPFRTDTQYF TGTGCCAGTAGTCCCTTTCGCACAGATACGCAGTATTTT
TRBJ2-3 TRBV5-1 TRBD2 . CASSSSGRPAETQYF TGCGCCAGCAGCTCTAGCGGGAGGCCAGCCGAGACGCAGTATTTT
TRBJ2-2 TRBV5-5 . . CASSRSGPGANTGELFF TGTGCCAGCAGCCGATCCGGTCCAGGGGCGAACACCGGGGAGCTGTTTTTT
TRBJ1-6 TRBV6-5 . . CASTTGWNSPLHF TGTGCCAGCACTACGGGGTGGAATTCACCCCTCCACTTT
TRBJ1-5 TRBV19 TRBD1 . CASSTRGLISNQPQHF TGTGCCAGTAGTACCAGGGGGCTGATTAGCAATCAGCCCCAGCATTTT
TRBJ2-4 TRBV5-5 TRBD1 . CATSPQGQGVKNIQYF TGTGCCACCTCCCCCCAGGGACAGGGGGTCAAAAACATTCAGTACTTC
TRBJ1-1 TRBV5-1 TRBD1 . CASSMDRATEAFF TGCGCCAGCAGCATGGACAGGGCCACTGAAGCTTTCTTT
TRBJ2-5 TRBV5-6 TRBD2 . CASSLGGSGQETQYF TGTGCCAGCAGCTTGGGCGGGAGTGGGCAAGAGACCCAGTACTTC
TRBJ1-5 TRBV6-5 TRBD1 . CASRSGQGGQPQHF TGTGCCAGCAGATCTGGACAGGGTGGTCAGCCCCAGCATTTT
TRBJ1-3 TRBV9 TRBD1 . CASSATGNPGNTIYF TGTGCCAGCAGCGCGACAGGGAACCCTGGAAACACCATATATTTT